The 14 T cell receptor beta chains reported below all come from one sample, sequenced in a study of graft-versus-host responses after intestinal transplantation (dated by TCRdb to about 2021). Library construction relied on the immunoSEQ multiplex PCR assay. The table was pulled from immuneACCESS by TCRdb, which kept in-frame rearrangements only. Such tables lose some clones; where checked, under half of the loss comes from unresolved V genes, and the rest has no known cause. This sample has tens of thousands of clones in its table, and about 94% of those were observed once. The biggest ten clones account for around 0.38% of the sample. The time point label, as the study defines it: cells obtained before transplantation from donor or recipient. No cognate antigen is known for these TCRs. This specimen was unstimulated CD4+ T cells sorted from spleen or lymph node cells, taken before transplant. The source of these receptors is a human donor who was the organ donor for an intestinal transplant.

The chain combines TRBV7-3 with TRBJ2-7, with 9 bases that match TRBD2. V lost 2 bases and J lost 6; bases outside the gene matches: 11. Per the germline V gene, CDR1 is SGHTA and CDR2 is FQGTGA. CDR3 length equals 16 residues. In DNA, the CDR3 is TGTGCCAGCAGCTTAGACCCGGCGGGGGGGCACGTCGAGCAGTACTTC. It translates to CASSLDPAGGHVEQYF.

CDR3 region: CASSQGQGRANEQFF. Written as DNA, the CDR3 is TGTGCCAGCAGCCAAGGACAGGGACGTGCTAATGAGCAGTTCTTC. This chain joins TRBV7-2 and TRBJ2-1; 8 bases are a match to TRBD1. V lost 5 bases and J lost 7; bases outside the gene matches: 10. The length of the CDR3 is 15 residues. Germline V gene lookup returns CDR1 SGHTA and CDR2 FQGNSA.

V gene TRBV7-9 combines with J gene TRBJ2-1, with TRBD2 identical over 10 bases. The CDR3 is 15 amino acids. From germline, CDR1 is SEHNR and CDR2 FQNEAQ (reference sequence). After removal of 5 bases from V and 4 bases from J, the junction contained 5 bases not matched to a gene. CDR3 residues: CASSPGTSVYNEQFF. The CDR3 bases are TGTGCCAGCAGCCCCGGGACTAGCGTTTACAATGAGCAGTTCTTC.

The CDR3 protein is CASSDKAQETQYF. The CDR3, as DNA: TGTGCCAGCAGTGACAAAGCCCAGGAGACCCAGTACTTC. The V call is TRBV6-1, the J call TRBJ2-5, with D unresolved. Trimming pared 3 bases from V and 5 bases from J, leaving 10 bases between. The CDR3 is 13 residues long. Germline V lookup: CDR1 MNHNS, CDR2 SASEGT.

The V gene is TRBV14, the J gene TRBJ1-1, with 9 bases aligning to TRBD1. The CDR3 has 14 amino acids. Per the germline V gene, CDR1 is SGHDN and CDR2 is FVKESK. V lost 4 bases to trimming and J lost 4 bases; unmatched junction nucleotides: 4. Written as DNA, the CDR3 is TGTGCCAGCAGCCGAAGGACAGGGGTCACTGAAGCTTTCTTT. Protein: CASSRRTGVTEAFF.

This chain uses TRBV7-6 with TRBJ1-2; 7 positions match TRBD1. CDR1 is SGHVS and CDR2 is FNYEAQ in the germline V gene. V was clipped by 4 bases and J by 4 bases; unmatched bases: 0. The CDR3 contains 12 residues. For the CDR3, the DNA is TGTGCCAGCAGCTCAGGGGGCTATGGCTACACCTTC. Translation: CASSSGGYGYTF.

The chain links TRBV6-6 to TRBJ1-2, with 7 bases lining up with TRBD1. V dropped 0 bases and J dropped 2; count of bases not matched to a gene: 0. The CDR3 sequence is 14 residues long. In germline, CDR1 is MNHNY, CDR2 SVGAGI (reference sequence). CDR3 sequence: CASSYSGQNYGYTF. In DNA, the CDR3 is TGTGCCAGCAGTTACTCGGGACAGAACTATGGCTACACCTTC.

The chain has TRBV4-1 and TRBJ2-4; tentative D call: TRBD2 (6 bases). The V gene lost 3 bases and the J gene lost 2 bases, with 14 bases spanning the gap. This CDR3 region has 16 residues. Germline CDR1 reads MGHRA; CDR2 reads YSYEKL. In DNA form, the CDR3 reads TGCGCCAGCAGCCACCCCACGGGGGACTCCAAAAACATTCAGTACTTC. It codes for CASSHPTGDSKNIQYF.

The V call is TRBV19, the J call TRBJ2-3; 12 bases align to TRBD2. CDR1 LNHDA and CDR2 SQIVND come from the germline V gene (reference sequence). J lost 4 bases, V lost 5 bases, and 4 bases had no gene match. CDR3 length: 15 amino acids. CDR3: CASSPRLAGADTQYF. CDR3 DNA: TGTGCCAGTAGTCCGAGACTAGCGGGGGCAGATACGCAGTATTTT.

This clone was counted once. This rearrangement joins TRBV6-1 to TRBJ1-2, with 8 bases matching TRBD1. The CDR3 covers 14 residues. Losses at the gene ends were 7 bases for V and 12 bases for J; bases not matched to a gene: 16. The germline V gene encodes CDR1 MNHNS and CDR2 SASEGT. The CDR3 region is CASKTTGTGGGHTF. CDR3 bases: TGTGCCAGCAAAACCACCGGGACAGGTGGCGGCCACACCTTC.

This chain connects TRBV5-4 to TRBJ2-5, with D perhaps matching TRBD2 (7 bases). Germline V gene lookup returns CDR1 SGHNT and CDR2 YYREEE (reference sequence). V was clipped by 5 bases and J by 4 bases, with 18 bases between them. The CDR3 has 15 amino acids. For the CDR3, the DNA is TGTGCCAGCAGGGGGGGGCTAGCGGATACAGAGACCCAGTACTTC. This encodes CASRGGLADTETQYF.

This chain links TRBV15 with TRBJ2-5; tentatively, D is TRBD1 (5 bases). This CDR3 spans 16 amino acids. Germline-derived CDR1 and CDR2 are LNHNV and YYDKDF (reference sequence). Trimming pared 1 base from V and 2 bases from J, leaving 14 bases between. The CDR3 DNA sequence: TGTGCCACCAGCAGAGTTCGGGCAGGGAAGCAAGAGACCCAGTACTTC. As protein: CATSRVRAGKQETQYF.

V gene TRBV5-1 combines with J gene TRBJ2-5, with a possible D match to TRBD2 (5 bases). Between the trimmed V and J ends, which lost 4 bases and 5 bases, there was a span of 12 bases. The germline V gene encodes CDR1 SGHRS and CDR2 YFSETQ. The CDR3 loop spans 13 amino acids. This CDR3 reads CASSDRGSETQYF. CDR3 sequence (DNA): TGCGCCAGCAGCGATCGAGGGTCCGAGACCCAGTACTTC.

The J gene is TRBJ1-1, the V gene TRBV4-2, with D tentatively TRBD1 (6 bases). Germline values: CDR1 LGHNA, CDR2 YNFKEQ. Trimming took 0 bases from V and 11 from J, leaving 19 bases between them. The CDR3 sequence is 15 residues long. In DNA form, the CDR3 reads TGTGCCAGCAGCCAAGATCGAACCGCAGGGGTAAGGGCTTTCTTT. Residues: CASSQDRTAGVRAFF.